The 3 T cell receptor beta chains in this list originate from one sample, sequenced in a study of control samples from healthy donors and cancer patients. TCRdb's table, derived via immunoSEQ multiplex PCR, lists solely in-frame clones and lacks some. This repertoire shows approximately 150,000 clones, approximately 92% found once; its top ten account for around 2.2%. The material sequenced was blood. These receptors all come from a woman between 40 and 55 years old in good health.

The genes are TRBV27 and TRBJ2-7; TRBD2 matches at 8 bases. The CDR3 runs 15 residues. Unmatched junction bases numbered 8, after V lost 5 bases and J lost 2 bases. The germline V gene encodes CDR1 MNHEY and CDR2 SMNVEV (reference sequence). CDR3 region: CASSLTSGGAYEQYF. The CDR3 coding sequence is TGTGCCAGCAGTCTAACTAGCGGAGGGGCCTACGAGCAGTACTTC.

The chain combines TRBV27 with TRBJ1-1; D gene ambiguous. The V end lost 3 bases, the J end lost 0 bases, and 8 bases lay between the germline ends. CDR1 is MNHEY and CDR2 is SMNVEV in the germline V gene (reference sequence). This CDR3 is built from 14 residues. The CDR3, as DNA: TGTGCCAGCAGTTTTGAGCACTTGAACACTGAAGCTTTCTTT. Translated: CASSFEHLNTEAFF.

This clone was recorded a few times. The CDR3 coding sequence is TGTGCCAGCAGCCCCCTTGGAGCGGGGGGGTTCAATGAGCAGTTCTTC. It yields the protein CASSPLGAGGFNEQFF. This chain uses TRBV3-1 (or the pseudogene TRBV3-2) with TRBJ2-1; 10 bases line up with TRBD2. From germline, CDR1 is LGHDT and CDR2 YNNKEL (reference sequence). The junction had 9 bases not matched to a gene; V was cut back by 4 bases and J by 6 bases. The CDR3 is 16 residues long.